This T cell receptor (beta chain) was obtained from a study of technical replicates of blood from several donors. Trimming removed 8 bases from V and 7 bases from J; junction bases left unmatched: 6. This CDR3 contains 14 residues. Germline V gene lookup returns CDR1 MNHEY and CDR2 SMNVEV (reference sequence). Method: immunoSEQ multiplex PCR; TCRdb's copy keeps in-frame clones and lacks some. The sample carries tens of thousands of clones, about 91% recorded once. The clonotype originates from a human donor in good health. The J gene is TRBJ2-1, the V gene TRBV27, with 12 bases fitting TRBD2. Sequenced: T cells isolated from PBMCs. CDR3 region: CASLAGGVWNEQFF. CDR3 in DNA: TGTGCCAGCCTAGCGGGAGGGGTATGGAATGAGCAGTTCTTC.